Sequencing of this TCR beta chain was carried out in a study of CD8+ T cells in alopecia areata (dated by TCRdb to between 2017 and 2018). Turning to the overall study: The study used high-throughput TCRbeta sequencing to examine T cell clonal expansion in alopecia areata, in both the C3H/HeJ mouse model and human patients. TCRbeta CDR3 regions were amplified by immunoSEQ multiplex PCR with 35 Vbeta forward and 13 Jbeta reverse primers. Scalp clonality was compared among normal scalp (n=4), patchy alopecia areata scalp (n=8), and alopecia totalis/universalis scalp (n=8). RNA was obtained with the PAXgene miRNA kit for fixed scalp, the miRNeasy kit for PBMCs, and the RNeasy kit for mouse skin. On the human side, TCRbeta sequencing was run on scalp tissue and on sorted CD4+ and CD8+ peripheral blood T cells from healthy controls and from alopecia areata patients with either patchy or totalis/universalis disease.

The research as a whole found: Lesional scalp, especially in alopecia totalis/universalis, showed higher clonality and more expanded CD8+ clones than normal scalp, suggesting antigenic drive. Compared with mice, TCR sequences shared between patients were less clear, possibly partly because of HLA diversity across the patient population. Unlike mouse skin, which is dominated by gammadelta T cells, normal human skin has resident alphabeta T cells that are also sequenced, and this complicates analysis of the scalp TCR repertoire.

PBMCs were isolated by density centrifugation and stained for CD3, CD4 and CD8, and CD4+ and CD8+ T cells were sorted on a FACSAria. Unaffected controls provided scalp biopsies and blood samples. Library method: the immunoSEQ multiplex PCR assay. RNA was extracted from all samples and reverse transcribed into cDNA, which served as template for TCR sequencing. SuperScript III was used to make first-strand cDNA, primed with a 2:1 mix of oligo-dT and random hexamers. A synthetic immune receptor repertoire was used to measure amplification bias, and any remaining bias was corrected computationally. In the authors' own workflow: Raw reads were preprocessed to remove errors, and CDR3 was defined according to IMGT conventions as the region from the conserved cysteine to phenylalanine. Clonality was calculated as 1 minus Shannon entropy normalized by log2 of the number of productive unique TCRs. Scalp TCRbeta sequences were cross-referenced with sorted blood CD4 and CD8 repertoires so that the CD4 or CD8 identity of scalp clones could be inferred. As stored in TCRdb, this immuneACCESS dataset retains in-frame rearrangements with V and J assigned. A fraction of the clones does not appear; measured against another copy, unresolved V genes explain less than half of the discrepancy, and the remainder lacks a known reason. V and J calls and clone size are as listed in that table; D and trimming were resolved from the DNA. Recorded for this sample are over 150,000 clones; more than 50% of them occurred a single time. Roughly 5% of the sample rests with the top ten.

On this clone itself: What antigen it recognizes has not been identified. Per-nucleotide qualities are absent, and no much larger clonotype sits a single base away.

The CDR3 runs 14 amino acids, cysteine and phenylalanine included. The entry retains the CDR3 DNA only, 42 bases that are in frame from base 1. V trim: 2 bases; J trim: 6 bases; unmatched bases: 4. CDR1 and CDR2 are drawn from the germline V gene: SGHRS, YFSETQ. The V gene is TRBV5-1 and the J gene is TRBJ1-2; TRBD1 fits 10 bases in the junction. The source of this sequence is a human donor in good health. Sequenced material: CD8+ T cells sorted from blood. Read as DNA, the sequence is TGCGCCAGCAGCTTTAAAGGACAGGGGGATGGCTACACCTTC. It encodes CASSFKGQGDGYTF. The reference TRBV5-1 and TRBJ1-2 proteins fill in what lies around the CDR3, so the full variable domain reads KAGVTQTPRYLIKTRGQQVTLSCSPISGHRSVSWYQQTPGQGLQFLFEYFSETQRNKGNFPGRFSGRQFSNSRSEMNVSTLELGDSALYLCASSFKGQGDGYTFGSGTRLTVV.